The 16 T cell receptor beta chains below come from one sample, sequenced in a study of blood T cell repertoires in COVID-19 (dated by TCRdb to the early 2020s). The protocol used for the library was the immunoSEQ multiplex PCR assay. In its TCRdb copy, this immuneACCESS table keeps in-frame sequences only and misses some clones. Where compared with another copy, unresolved V genes explain less than half of these, and the others have no known cause. This sample lists approximately 260,000 clones; approximately 86% were detected once. The top ten constitute more than 6% of the sample. The sequenced sample consisted of peripheral blood. The receptors originated from a man aged 60 to 75 who had recovered from COVID-19.

The gene calls are TRBV9 and TRBJ1-1, with TRBD1 identical over 9 bases. Trimming at V came to 5 bases and at J to 2 bases, leaving 7 bases not matched to a gene. Germline V CDR1 and CDR2: SGDLS, YYNGEE. The CDR3 is 15 amino acids. This CDR3 reads CASRTGTGGNTEAFF. CDR3 sequence (DNA): TGTGCCAGCAGAACGGGCACAGGGGGCAACACTGAAGCTTTCTTT.

The genes are TRBV5-1 and TRBJ2-5, with D perhaps matching TRBD2 (6 bases). Trimming shortened V by 4 bases and J by 2 bases, and 15 bases separated the two germline ends. This CDR3 contains 15 residues. Germline CDR1 SGHRS, CDR2 YFSETQ. The CDR3 sequence is CASSQVAEPQETQYF. The CDR3 DNA reads TGCGCCAGCAGCCAAGTAGCGGAGCCTCAAGAGACCCAGTACTTC. Combining the CDR3 with reference TRBV5-1 and TRBJ2-5 gives the whole variable domain KAGVTQTPRYLIKTRGQQVTLSCSPISGHRSVSWYQQTPGQGLQFLFEYFSETQRNKGNFPGRFSGRQFSNSRSEMNVSTLELGDSALYLCASSQVAEPQETQYFGPGTRLLVL.

The rearrangement links TRBV24-1 to TRBJ2-3; D call uncertain. The CDR3 extends over 16 amino acids. The germline V gene encodes CDR1 KGHDR and CDR2 SFDVKD. V lost 4 bases, J lost 1 base, and 14 bases lay in between. The CDR3 spells CATSDHQRFGTDTQYF. The DNA of the CDR3 is TGTGCCACCAGTGACCACCAGCGATTCGGCACAGATACGCAGTATTTT.

V usage is TRBV4-1 and J usage is TRBJ1-2; TRBD1 might be the D (5 bases). CDR1 is MGHRA, CDR2 YSYEKL, per germline. The CDR3 covers 14 residues. Trimming left V 4 bases short and J 7 bases short, with 16 bases between. The CDR3 DNA follows: TGCGCCAGCAGCCGGATTGGGGGACTGGCTGGCTACACCTTC. Translating it yields CASSRIGGLAGYTF.

The chain uses TRBV7-9 and TRBJ1-5, with D unresolved. There are 12 residues in the CDR3. Germline V gives CDR1 SEHNR, CDR2 FQNEAQ (reference sequence). The V gene lost 5 bases and the J gene lost 5 bases, with 7 bases spanning the gap. The DNA of the CDR3 is TGTGCCAGCAGCCCCTTAGATCAGCCCCAGCATTTT. Translating it yields CASSPLDQPQHF.

The chain employs TRBV7-9 and TRBJ1-4; no definite D call. V dropped 4 bases and J dropped 6 bases, with 6 bases sitting between them. Germline assignment: CDR1 SEHNR and CDR2 FQNEAQ (reference sequence). CDR3 size: 12 residues. The CDR3 here is CASSSRDEKLFF. For the CDR3, the DNA is TGTGCCAGCAGCTCCCGGGATGAAAAACTGTTTTTT.

This clone was counted a single time. The chain links TRBV2 to TRBJ2-7; tentative D call: TRBD2 (6 bases). The CDR3 spans 15 residues. Germline CDR1 and CDR2: SNHLY and FYNNEI. With 8 bases removed from V and 4 bases from J, the gap between germline ends came to 21 bases. The chain's CDR3 is CASGGWAGSRYEQYF. The CDR3 DNA sequence: TGTGCCAGCGGGGGGTGGGCAGGGAGTAGGTACGAGCAGTACTTC.

Ten or more counts support this clone. The chain links TRBV12-1 to TRBJ1-6. TRBV12-1 is recorded as a pseudogene. This CDR3 spans 13 amino acids. The DNA of the CDR3 is TGTGCCACCATCCAGCGCCCCAATTCACCCCTCCACTTT. Protein sequence: CATIQRPNSPLHF.

CDR3 protein: CASRRTGKPDTQYF. The DNA of the CDR3 is TGTGCCAGCAGGAGGACAGGGAAGCCAGATACGCAGTATTTT. The V gene is TRBV5-6, the J gene TRBJ2-3, with 8 bases identical to TRBD1. Per germline, CDR1 SGHDT and CDR2 YYEEEE. The V and J ends lost 5 bases and 4 bases, in that order; junction bases with no gene match: 6. This CDR3 has 14 amino acids. The full variable domain, rest sourced from reference TRBV5-6 and TRBJ2-3, is DAGVTQSPTHLIKTRGQQVTLRCSPKSGHDTVSWYQQALGQGPQFIFQYYEEEERQRGNFPDRFSGHQFPNYSSELNVNALLLGDSALYLCASRRTGKPDTQYFGPGTRLTVL.

V gene TRBV11-2 combines with J gene TRBJ1-6; 11 nucleotides align to TRBD1. Germline V gene sequence: CDR1 SGHAT, CDR2 FQNNGV. CDR3 size: 15 residues. The junction had 8 bases not matched to a gene; V was cut back by 6 bases and J by 10 bases. The CDR3 sequence is CASSAGQGDGSPLHF. CDR3 nucleotide sequence: TGTGCCAGCAGTGCGGGACAGGGGGACGGGTCACCCCTCCACTTT.

The CDR3 nucleotides read TGTGCCAGCTCACCACCAGTCTACAGCACAGATACGCAGTATTTT. It codes for CASSPPVYSTDTQYF. J is TRBJ2-3 and V is TRBV18, with D unresolved. The V gene lost 0 bases and the J gene lost 0 bases, with 7 bases spanning the gap. CDR1 is KGHSH and CDR2 is LQKENI in the germline V gene. The CDR3 has 15 amino acids.

This clone occurred once. This chain connects TRBV5-1 to TRBJ1-4, with D perhaps matching TRBD1 (5 bases). The CDR3 covers 14 residues. Per the germline V gene, CDR1 is SGHRS and CDR2 is YFSETQ. V lost 7 bases and J lost 0, with 10 bases in between. In DNA form, the CDR3 reads TGCGCCAGCGCCTTGACAGCAACTAATGAAAAACTGTTTTTT. Translating it yields CASALTATNEKLFF.

The rearrangement joins TRBV2 to TRBJ2-4; maybe TRBD2 (5 bases). The CDR3 spans 15 residues. The V gene's germline CDR1 is SNHLY and CDR2 FYNNEI. V was cut by 5 bases and J by 1 base, with 12 bases left in between. CDR3 region: CASSQRVAAKNIQYF. The CDR3 DNA reads TGTGCCAGCAGTCAGAGGGTTGCGGCCAAAAACATTCAGTACTTC. Looking up the rest from reference TRBV2 and TRBJ2-4 gives the full variable domain: EPEVTQTPSHQVTQMGQEVILRCVPISNHLYFYWYRQILGQKVEFLVSFYNNEISEKSEIFDDQFSVERPDGSNFTLKIRSTKLEDSAMYFCASSQRVAAKNIQYFGAGTRLSVL.

The chain combines TRBV7-8 with TRBJ1-6; TRBD1 aligns across 8 bases. Unmatched junction bases numbered 3, after V lost 1 base and J lost 10 bases. The CDR3 consists of 14 residues. The germline V gene encodes CDR1 SGHVS and CDR2 FQNEAQ. The CDR3 DNA reads TGTGCCAGCAGCTTAGGCACAGGGGGATCACCCCTCCACTTT. Amino acids: CASSLGTGGSPLHF.

This sequence joins TRBV24-1 and TRBJ1-1, with D tentatively TRBD1 (5 bases). The V gene's germline CDR1 is KGHDR and CDR2 SFDVKD. This CDR3 is 13 amino acids long. Deletions cut 3 bases from V and 11 bases from J, with 15 bases between. As DNA, the CDR3 is TGTGCCACCAGTGATGCAGGGAAGTTTAGGGCTTTCTTT. Translating it yields CATSDAGKFRAFF.

Here the CDR3 reads CASSLAGQAPYEQYV. CDR3 DNA sequence: TGTGCCAGCAGTTTAGCGGGACAGGCCCCATACGAGCAGTACGTC. V gene TRBV27 combines with J gene TRBJ2-7, with TRBD1 matching 8 bases. The V gene's germline CDR1 is MNHEY and CDR2 SMNVEV (reference sequence). J lost 4 bases, V lost 2 bases, and 7 bases had no gene match. The CDR3 runs to 15 residues.